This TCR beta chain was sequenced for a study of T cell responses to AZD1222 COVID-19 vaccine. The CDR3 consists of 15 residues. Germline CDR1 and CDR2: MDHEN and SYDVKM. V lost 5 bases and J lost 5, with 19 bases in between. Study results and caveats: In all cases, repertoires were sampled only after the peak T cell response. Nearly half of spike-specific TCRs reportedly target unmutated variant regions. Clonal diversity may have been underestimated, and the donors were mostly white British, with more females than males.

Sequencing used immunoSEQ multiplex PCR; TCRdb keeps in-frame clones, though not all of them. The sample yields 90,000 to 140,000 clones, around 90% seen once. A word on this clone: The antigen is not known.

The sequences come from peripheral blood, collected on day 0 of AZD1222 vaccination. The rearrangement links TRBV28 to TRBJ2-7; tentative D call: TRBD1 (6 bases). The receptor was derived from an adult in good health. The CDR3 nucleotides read TGTGCCAGCAGTGCCTACAGGGTTCCTGCGAACGAGCAGTACTTC. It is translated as CASSAYRVPANEQYF.